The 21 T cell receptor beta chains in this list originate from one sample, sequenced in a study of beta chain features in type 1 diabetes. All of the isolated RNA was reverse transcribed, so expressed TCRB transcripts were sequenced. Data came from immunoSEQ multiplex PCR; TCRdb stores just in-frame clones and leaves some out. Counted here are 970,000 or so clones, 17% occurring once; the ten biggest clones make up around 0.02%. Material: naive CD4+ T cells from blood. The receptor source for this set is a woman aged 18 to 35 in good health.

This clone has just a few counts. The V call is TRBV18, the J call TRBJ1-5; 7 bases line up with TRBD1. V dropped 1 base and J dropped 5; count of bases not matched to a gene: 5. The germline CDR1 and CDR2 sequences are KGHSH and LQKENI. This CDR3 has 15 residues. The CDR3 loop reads CASSPQQGKDQPQHF. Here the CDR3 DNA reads TGTGCCAGCTCACCACAACAGGGGAAGGATCAGCCCCAGCATTTT.

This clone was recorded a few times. CDR3 sequence: CASSLGLAYEQYF. The CDR3 DNA is TGTGCCAGCAGCTTAGGACTAGCCTACGAGCAGTACTTC. The chain carries TRBV11-2 and TRBJ2-7; D might be TRBD2 (6 bases). This CDR3 contains 13 residues. V gave up 1 base and J gave up 2 bases, with 6 bases separating them. Germline V CDR1 and CDR2: SGHAT, FQNNGV.

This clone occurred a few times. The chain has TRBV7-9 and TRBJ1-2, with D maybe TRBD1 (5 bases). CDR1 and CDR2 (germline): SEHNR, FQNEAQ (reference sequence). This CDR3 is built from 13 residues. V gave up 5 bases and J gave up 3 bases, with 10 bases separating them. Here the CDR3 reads CASSPWGDYGYTF. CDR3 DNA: TGTGCCAGCAGCCCCTGGGGCGACTATGGCTACACCTTC.

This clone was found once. For the CDR3, the DNA is TGTGCCAGCAGCTTAGTGTTTGGGGAGCTGTTTTTT. This translates into CASSLVFGELFF. The rearrangement links TRBV7-6 to TRBJ2-2; no reliable D call. Germline CDR1 reads SGHVS; CDR2 reads FNYEAQ. This CDR3 is built from 12 residues. Trimming shortened V by 1 base and J by 8 bases, and 5 bases separated the two germline ends.

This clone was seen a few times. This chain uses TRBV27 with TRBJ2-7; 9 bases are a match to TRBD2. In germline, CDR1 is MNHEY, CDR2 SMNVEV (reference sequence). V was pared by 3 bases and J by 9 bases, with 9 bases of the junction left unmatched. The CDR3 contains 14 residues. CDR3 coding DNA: TGTGCCAGCAGTTTGCGGCGGGAGGGCCTTGTGCAGTACTTC. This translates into CASSLRREGLVQYF.

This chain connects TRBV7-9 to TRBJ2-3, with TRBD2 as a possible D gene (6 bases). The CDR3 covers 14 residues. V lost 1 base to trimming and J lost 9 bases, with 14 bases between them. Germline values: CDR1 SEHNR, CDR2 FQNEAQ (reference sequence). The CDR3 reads CASSLGGGTHTQYF. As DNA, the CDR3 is TGTGCCAGCAGCTTAGGCGGAGGGACTCACACGCAGTATTTT. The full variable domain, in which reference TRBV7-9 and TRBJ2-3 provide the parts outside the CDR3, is DTGVSQNPRHKITKRGQNVTFRCDPISEHNRLYWYRQTLGQGPEFLTYFQNEAQLEKSRLLSDRFSAERPKGSFSTLEIQRTEQGDSAMYLCASSLGGGTHTQYFGPGTRLTVL.

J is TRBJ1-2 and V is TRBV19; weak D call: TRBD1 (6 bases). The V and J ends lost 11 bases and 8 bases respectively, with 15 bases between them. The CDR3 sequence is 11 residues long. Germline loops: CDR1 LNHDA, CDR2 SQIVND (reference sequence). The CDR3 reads CACLLGGGYTF. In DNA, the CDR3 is TGTGCCTGCCTCCTAGGGGGAGGCTACACCTTC.

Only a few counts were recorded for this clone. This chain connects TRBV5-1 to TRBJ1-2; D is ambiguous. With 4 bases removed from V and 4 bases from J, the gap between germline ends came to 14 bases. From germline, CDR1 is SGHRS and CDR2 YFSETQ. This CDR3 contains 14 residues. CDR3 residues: CASSSGLWGYGYTF. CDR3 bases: TGCGCCAGCAGCAGCGGCCTCTGGGGCTATGGCTACACCTTC. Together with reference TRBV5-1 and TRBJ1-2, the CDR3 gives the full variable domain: KAGVTQTPRYLIKTRGQQVTLSCSPISGHRSVSWYQQTPGQGLQFLFEYFSETQRNKGNFPGRFSGRQFSNSRSEMNVSTLELGDSALYLCASSSGLWGYGYTFGSGTRLTVV.

The CDR3 nucleotides read TGTGCCAGCAGCTTACTACAGGGTAACTATGGCTACACCTTC. Encoded protein: CASSLLQGNYGYTF. The chain couples TRBV5-6 to TRBJ1-2, with a tentative D call TRBD1 (6 bases). With 2 bases removed from V and 1 base from J, the gap between germline ends came to 9 bases. The CDR3 length is 14 residues. The germline CDR1 and CDR2 sequences are SGHDT and YYEEEE.

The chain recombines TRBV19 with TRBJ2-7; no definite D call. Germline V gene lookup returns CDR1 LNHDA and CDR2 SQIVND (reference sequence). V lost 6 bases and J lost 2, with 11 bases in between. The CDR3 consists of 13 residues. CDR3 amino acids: CASSLDKTYEQYF. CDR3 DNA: TGTGCCAGTAGCCTCGACAAAACCTACGAGCAGTACTTC.

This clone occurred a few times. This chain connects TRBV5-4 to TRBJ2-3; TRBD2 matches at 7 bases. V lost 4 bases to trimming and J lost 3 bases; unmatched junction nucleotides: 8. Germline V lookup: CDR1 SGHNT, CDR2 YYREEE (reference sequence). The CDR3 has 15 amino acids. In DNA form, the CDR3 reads TGTGCCAGCAGCACCCGGGACTACATAACAGATACGCAGTATTTT. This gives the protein CASSTRDYITDTQYF.

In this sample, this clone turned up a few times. The CDR3: CAIQLTDSGLGYTF. The CDR3 DNA is TGTGCCATCCAGCTTACTGATTCGGGCCTCGGCTACACCTTC. The J gene is TRBJ1-2, the V gene TRBV7-2; no firm D call. In germline, CDR1 is SGHTA, CDR2 FQGNSA. V was shortened by 10 bases and J by 8 bases, with 23 bases between the two germline ends. The CDR3 is made up of 14 amino acids.

The CDR3 bases are TGCGCCAGCAGCCAAGACCCGGGACTGGATTACAATGAGCAGTTCTTC. Residues: CASSQDPGLDYNEQFF. The rearrangement links TRBV4-1 to TRBJ2-1, with a possible D match to TRBD2 (6 bases). Trimming took off 0 bases at V and 4 bases at J, with 13 bases between the two ends. There are 16 residues in the CDR3. The germline CDR1 and CDR2 sequences are MGHRA and YSYEKL.

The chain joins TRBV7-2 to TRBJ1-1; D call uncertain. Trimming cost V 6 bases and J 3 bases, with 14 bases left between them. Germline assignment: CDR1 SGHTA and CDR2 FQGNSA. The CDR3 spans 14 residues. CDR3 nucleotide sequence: TGTGCCAGCAGACCACCCCCGGGTTACACTGAAGCTTTCTTT. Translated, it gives CASRPPPGYTEAFF.

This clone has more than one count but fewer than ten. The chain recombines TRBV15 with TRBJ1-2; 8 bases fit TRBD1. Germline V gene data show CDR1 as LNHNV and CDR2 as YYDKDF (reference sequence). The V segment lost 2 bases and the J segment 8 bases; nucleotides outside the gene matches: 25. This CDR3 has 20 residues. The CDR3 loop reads CATSRNHASTSGGASRGYTF. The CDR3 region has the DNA TGTGCCACCAGCAGAAACCACGCGTCCACCTCAGGGGGCGCCTCGCGAGGCTACACCTTC.

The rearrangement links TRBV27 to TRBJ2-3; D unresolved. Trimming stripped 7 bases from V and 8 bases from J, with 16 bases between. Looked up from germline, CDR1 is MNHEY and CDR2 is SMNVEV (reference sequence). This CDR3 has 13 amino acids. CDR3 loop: CASKTPGDATQYF. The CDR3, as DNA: TGTGCCAGCAAAACACCCGGAGACGCTACGCAGTATTTT.

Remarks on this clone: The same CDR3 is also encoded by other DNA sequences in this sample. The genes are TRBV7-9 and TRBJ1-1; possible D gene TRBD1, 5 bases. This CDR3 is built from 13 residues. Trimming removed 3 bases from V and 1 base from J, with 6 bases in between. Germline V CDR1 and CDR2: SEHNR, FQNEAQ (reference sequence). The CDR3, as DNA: TGTGCCAGCAGCTTCGGGGGGAACACTGAAGCTTTCTTT. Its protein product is CASSFGGNTEAFF.

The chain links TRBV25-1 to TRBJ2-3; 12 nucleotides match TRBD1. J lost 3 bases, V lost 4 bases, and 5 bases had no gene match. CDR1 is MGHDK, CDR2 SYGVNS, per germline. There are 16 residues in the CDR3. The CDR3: CASSARDRGRTDTQYF. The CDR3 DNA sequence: TGTGCCAGCAGTGCCAGGGACAGGGGGCGTACAGATACGCAGTATTTT.

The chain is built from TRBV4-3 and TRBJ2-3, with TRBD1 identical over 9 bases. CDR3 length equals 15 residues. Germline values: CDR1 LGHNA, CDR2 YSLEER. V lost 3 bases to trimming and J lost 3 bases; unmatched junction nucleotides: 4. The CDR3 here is CASSHRQGVTDTQYF. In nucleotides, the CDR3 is TGCGCCAGCAGCCATAGACAGGGGGTAACAGATACGCAGTATTTT.

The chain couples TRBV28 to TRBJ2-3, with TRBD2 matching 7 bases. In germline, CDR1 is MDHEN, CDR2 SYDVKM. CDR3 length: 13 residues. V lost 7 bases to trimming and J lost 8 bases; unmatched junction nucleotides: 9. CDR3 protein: CASTSGRRRTQYF. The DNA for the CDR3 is TGTGCCAGCACTAGCGGCCGGAGGCGTACGCAGTATTTT.

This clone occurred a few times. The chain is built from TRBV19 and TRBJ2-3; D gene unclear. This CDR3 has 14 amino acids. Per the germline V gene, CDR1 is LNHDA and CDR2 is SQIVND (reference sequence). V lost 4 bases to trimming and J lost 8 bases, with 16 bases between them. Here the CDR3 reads CASSTPGLAGTQYF. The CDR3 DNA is TGTGCCAGTAGTACCCCGGGCCTGGCCGGTACGCAGTATTTT.